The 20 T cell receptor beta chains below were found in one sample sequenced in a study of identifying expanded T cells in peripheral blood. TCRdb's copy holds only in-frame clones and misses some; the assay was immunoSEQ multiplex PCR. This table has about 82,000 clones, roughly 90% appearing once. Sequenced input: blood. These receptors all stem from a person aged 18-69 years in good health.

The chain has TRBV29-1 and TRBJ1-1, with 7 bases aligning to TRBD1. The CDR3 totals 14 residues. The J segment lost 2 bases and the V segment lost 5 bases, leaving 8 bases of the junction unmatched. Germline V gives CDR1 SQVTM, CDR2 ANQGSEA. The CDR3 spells CSVSQGWSNTEAFF. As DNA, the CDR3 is TGCAGCGTTTCACAGGGGTGGAGTAACACTGAAGCTTTCTTT.

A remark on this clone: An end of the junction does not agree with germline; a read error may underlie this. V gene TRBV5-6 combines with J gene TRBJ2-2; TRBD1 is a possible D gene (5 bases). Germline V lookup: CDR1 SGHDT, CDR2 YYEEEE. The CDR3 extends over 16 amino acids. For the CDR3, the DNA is TGTGCCAGCACCTTGGGGCCAGGGCCCGACACCGGGGAGCTGTTTTTT. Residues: CASTLGPGPDTGELFF. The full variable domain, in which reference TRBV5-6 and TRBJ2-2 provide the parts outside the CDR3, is DAGVTQSPTHLIKTRGQQVTLRCSPKSGHDTVSWYQQALGQGPQFIFQYYEEEERQRGNFPDRFSGHQFPNYSSELNVNALLLGDSALYLCASTLGPGPDTGELFFGEGSRLTVL.

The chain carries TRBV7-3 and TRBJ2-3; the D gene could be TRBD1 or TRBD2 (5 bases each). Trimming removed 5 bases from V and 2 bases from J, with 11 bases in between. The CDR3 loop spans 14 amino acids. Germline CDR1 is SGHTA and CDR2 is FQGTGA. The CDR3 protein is CASSNTGTTDTQYF. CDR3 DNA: TGTGCCAGCAGCAACACCGGGACCACAGATACGCAGTATTTT.

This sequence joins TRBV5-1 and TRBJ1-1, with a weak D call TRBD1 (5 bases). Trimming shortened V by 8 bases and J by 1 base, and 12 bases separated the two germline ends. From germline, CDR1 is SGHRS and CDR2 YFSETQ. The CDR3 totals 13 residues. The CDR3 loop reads CASSGLTNTEAFF. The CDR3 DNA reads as TGCGCCAGTTCAGGGTTGACGAACACTGAAGCTTTCTTT.

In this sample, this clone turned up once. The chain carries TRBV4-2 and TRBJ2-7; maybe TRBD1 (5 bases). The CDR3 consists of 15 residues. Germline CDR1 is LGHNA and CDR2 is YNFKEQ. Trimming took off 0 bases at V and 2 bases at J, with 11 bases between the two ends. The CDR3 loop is CASSQERQGPYEQYF. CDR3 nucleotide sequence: TGTGCCAGCAGCCAAGAAAGGCAGGGCCCCTACGAGCAGTACTTC.

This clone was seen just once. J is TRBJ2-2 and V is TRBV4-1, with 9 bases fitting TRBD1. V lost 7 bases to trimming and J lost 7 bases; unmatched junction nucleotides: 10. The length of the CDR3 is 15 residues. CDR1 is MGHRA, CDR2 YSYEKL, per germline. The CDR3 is CASTTLRTGVGELFF. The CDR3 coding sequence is TGCGCCAGCACCACCCTCCGGACAGGGGTCGGGGAGCTGTTTTTT.

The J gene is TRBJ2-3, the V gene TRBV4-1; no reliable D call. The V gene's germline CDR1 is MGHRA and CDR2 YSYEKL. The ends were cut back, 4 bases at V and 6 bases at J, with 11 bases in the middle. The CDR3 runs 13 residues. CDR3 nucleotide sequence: TGCGCCAGCAGCCGACTCGTCCGGGATACGCAGTATTTT. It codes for CASSRLVRDTQYF.

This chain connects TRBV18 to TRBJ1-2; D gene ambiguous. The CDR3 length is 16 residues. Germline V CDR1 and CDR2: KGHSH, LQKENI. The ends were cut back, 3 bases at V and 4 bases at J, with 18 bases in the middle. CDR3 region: CASSPPLDLGRYGYTF. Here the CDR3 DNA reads TGTGCCAGCTCACCGCCCTTAGACCTTGGCCGCTATGGCTACACCTTC.

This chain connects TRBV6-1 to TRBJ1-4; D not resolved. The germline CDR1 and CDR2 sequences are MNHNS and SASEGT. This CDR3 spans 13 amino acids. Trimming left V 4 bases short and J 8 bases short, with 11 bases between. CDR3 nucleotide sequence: TGTGCCAGCAGTGTTCTAATTTGGGAAAAACTGTTTTTT. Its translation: CASSVLIWEKLFF.

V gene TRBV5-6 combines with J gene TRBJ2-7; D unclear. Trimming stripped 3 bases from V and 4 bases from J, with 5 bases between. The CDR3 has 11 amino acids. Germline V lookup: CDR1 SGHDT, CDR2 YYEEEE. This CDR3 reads CASSSTYEQYF. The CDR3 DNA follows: TGTGCCAGCAGCTCCACATACGAGCAGTACTTC.

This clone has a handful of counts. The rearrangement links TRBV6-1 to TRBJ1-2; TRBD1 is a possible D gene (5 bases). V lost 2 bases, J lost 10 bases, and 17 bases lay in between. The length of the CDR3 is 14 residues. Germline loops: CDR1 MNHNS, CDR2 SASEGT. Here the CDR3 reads CASSELPGPRTYTF. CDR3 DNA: TGTGCCAGCAGTGAATTGCCAGGGCCTCGTACCTACACCTTC.

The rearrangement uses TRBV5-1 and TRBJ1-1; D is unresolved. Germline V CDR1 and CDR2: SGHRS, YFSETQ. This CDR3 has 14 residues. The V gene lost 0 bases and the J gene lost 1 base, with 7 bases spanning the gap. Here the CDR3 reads CASSLAPQNTEAFF. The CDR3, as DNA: TGCGCCAGCAGCTTGGCGCCACAGAACACTGAAGCTTTCTTT.

CDR3 residues: CASSRTSGTDTQYF. The CDR3 DNA reads TGTGCCAGCAGTAGGACTAGCGGCACAGATACGCAGTATTTT. V is TRBV2 and J is TRBJ2-3; TRBD2 matches 9 bases. This CDR3 comprises 14 residues. V was pared by 5 bases and J by 1 base, with 1 base of the junction left unmatched. Germline CDR1 reads SNHLY; CDR2 reads FYNNEI.

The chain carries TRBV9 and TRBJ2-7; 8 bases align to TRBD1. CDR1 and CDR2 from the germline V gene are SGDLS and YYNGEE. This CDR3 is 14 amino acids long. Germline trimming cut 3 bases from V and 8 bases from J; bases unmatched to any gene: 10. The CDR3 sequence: CASSARQGQEQQYF. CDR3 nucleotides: TGTGCCAGCAGCGCCAGACAGGGACAGGAGCAGCAGTACTTC.

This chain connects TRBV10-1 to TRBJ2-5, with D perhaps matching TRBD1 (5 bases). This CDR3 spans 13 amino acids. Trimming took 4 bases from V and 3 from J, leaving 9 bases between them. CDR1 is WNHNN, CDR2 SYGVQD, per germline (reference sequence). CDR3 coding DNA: TGCGCCAGCAGTGTGGGCAGGGAAGAGACCCAGTACTTC. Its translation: CASSVGREETQYF.

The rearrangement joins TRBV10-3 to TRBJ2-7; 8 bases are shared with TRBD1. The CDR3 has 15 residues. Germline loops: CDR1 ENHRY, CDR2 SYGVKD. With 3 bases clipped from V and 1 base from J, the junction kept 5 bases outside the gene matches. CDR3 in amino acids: CAISDRDRTSYEQYF. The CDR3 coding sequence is TGTGCCATCAGTGATAGGGACAGGACGTCCTACGAGCAGTACTTC.

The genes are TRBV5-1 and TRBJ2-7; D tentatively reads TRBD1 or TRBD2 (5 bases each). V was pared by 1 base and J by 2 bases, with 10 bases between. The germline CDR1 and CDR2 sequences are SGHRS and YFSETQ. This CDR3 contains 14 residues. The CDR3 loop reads CASSLWDQPYEQYF. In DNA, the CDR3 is TGCGCCAGCAGCTTGTGGGACCAGCCCTACGAGCAGTACTTC.

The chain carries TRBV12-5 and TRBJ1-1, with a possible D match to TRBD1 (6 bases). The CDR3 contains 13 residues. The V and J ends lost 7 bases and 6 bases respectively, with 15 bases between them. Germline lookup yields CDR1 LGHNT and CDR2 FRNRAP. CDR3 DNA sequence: TGTGCTAGTGACCGAGGGTCAGGGGCTGAAGCTTTCTTT. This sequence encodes CASDRGSGAEAFF.

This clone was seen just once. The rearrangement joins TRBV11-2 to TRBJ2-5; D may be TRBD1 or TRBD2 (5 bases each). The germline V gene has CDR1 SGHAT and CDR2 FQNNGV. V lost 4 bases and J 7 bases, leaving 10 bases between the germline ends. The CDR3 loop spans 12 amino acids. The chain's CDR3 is CASSWDQWTQYF. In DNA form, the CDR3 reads TGTGCCAGCAGCTGGGACCAGTGGACCCAGTACTTC.

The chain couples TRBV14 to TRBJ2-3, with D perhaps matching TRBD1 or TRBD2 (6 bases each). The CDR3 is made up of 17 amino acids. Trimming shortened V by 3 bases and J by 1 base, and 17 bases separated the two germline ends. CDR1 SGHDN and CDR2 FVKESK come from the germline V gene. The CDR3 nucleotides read TGTGCCAGCAGCCATACGTGGGGGGCCAGACGCACAGATACGCAGTATTTT. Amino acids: CASSHTWGARRTDTQYF. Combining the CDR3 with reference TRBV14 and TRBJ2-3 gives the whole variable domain EAGVTQFPSHSVIEKGQTVTLRCDPISGHDNLYWYRRVMGKEIKFLLHFVKESKQDESGMPNNRFLAERTGGTYSTLKVQPAELEDSGVYFCASSHTWGARRTDTQYFGPGTRLTVL.